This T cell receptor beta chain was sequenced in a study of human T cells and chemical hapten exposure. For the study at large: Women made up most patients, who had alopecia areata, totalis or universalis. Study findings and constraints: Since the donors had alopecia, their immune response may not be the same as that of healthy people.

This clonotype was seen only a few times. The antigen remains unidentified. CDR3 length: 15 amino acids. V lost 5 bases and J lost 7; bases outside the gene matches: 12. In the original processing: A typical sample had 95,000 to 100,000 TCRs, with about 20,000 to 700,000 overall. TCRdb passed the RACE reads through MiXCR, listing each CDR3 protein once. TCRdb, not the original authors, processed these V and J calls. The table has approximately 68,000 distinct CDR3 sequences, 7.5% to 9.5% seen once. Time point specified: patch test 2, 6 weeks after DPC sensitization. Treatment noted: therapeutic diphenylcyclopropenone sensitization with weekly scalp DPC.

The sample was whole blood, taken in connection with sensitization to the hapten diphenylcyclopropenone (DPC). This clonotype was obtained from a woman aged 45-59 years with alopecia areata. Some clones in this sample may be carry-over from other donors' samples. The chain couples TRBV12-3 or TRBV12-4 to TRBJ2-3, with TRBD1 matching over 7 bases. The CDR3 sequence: CASSPATGVKNTQYF. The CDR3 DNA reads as TGTGCCAGCAGTCCAGCTACAGGGGTAAAGAATACGCAGTATTTT.